This entry describes one T cell receptor (beta chain). The donors, healthy Caucasians from Russia, were aged 6 to 90. The V gene lost 0 bases and the J gene lost 7 bases, with 17 bases spanning the gap. This CDR3 comprises 16 residues. CDR1 SGHRS and CDR2 YFSETQ come from the germline V gene. Together with a sample-barcoded 5' primer, a J-beta primer mix was included in a second PCR lasting roughly 6 to 12 cycles. TCRdb ran MiXCR on the 5' RACE reads and lists one entry per CDR3 protein. Of 790,000 or so distinct CDR3 sequences in the sample, about 42% are singletons; the top ten hold 15% to 20%. The data stem from a study of blood T cells in healthy people across ages.

Material for sequencing was blood. The chain employs TRBV5-1 and TRBJ2-1, with D unclear. The clonotype originates from a man older than 75 in good health. The CDR3 reads CASSLDPLARGNEQFF. CDR3 nucleotide sequence: TGCGCCAGCAGCTTGGACCCACTTGCAAGAGGTAATGAGCAGTTCTTC.